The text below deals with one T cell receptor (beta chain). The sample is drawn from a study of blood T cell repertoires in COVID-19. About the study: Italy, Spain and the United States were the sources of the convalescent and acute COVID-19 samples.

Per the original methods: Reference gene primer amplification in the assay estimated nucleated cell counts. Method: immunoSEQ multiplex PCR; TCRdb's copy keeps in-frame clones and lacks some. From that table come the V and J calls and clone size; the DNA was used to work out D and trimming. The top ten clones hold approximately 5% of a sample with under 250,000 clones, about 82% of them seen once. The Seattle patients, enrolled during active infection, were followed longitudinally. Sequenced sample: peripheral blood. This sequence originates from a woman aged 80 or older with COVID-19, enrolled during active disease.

CDR3 coding DNA: TGTGCCAGCAGCTTAGACACAGGGGCCTATGGCTACACCTTC. Amino acids: CASSLDTGAYGYTF. The gene calls are TRBV7-6 and TRBJ1-2, with 7 bases that match TRBD1. Germline values: CDR1 SGHVS, CDR2 FNYEAQ. The junction had 3 bases not matched to a gene; V was cut back by 1 base and J by 4 bases. The CDR3 extends over 14 amino acids. The variable domain in full, with the rest retrieved from reference TRBV7-6 and TRBJ1-2, is GAGVSQSPRYKVTKRGQDVALRCDPISGHVSLYWYRQALGQGPEFLTYFNYEAQQDKSGLPNDRFSAERPEGSISTLTIQRTEQRDSAMYRCASSLDTGAYGYTFGSGTRLTVV.